The 13 T cell receptor beta chains in this list originate from one sample, sequenced in a study of blood T cell repertoires in COVID-19 (dated by TCRdb to the early 2020s). The protocol used for the library was the immunoSEQ multiplex PCR assay. TCRdb retrieved this table from immuneACCESS and kept in-frame rearrangements only. Not all clones are present; in checked studies, unresolved V genes account for under half, and no reason is known for the remainder. Recorded for this sample are 150,000 to 200,000 clones; around 86% of them occurred a single time. In total, the top ten clones hold approximately 0.62% of the sample. The sample comprised peripheral blood. Receptors originate from a man aged 55 to 69 with COVID-19, enrolled during active disease.

The chain recombines TRBV7-9 with TRBJ2-1; perhaps TRBD2 as D (5 bases). The CDR3 is made up of 13 amino acids. Germline V lookup: CDR1 SEHNR, CDR2 FQNEAQ (reference sequence). Trimming left V 3 bases short and J 10 bases short, with 13 bases between. CDR3 bases: TGTGCCAGCAGCTTTGAGGGCTTTGGGGAGCAGTTCTTC. Translated, it gives CASSFEGFGEQFF.

The chain carries TRBV19 and TRBJ2-3, with TRBD2 as a possible D gene (7 bases). Trimming removed 6 bases from V and 4 bases from J, with 14 bases in between. The CDR3 is 14 amino acids. The germline V gene has CDR1 LNHDA and CDR2 SQIVND (reference sequence). The CDR3 is CASSPQGGADTQYF. CDR3 nucleotide sequence: TGTGCCAGTAGCCCCCAAGGGGGGGCAGATACGCAGTATTTT.

The rearrangement links TRBV18 to TRBJ2-7, with D tentatively TRBD1 (6 bases). Germline-derived CDR1 and CDR2 are KGHSH and LQKENI. V dropped 3 bases and J dropped 5 bases, with 14 bases sitting between them. The CDR3 has 14 residues. Here the CDR3 DNA reads TGTGCCAGCTCACCGCCAGCAGGGGTGCACGAGCAGTACTTC. Protein sequence: CASSPPAGVHEQYF.

Only one count was recorded for this clone. The rearrangement joins TRBV5-6 to TRBJ1-2; 7 bases are a match to TRBD1. This CDR3 is 15 amino acids long. The V gene end was trimmed by 4 bases and the J gene end by 3 bases; junction bases not matched to a gene: 9. CDR1 and CDR2 from the germline V gene are SGHDT and YYEEEE. Here the CDR3 DNA reads TGTGCCAGCAGCCGGCCCGACAGGGCGGACTATGGCTACACCTTC. The encoded protein is CASSRPDRADYGYTF.

This clone was counted a few times. The chain couples TRBV12-3 or TRBV12-4 to TRBJ2-1; TRBD1 aligns across 7 bases. The CDR3 length is 13 residues. After removal of 6 bases from V and 7 bases from J, the junction contained 6 bases not matched to a gene. CDR3 sequence: CASRLQGRNEQFF. CDR3 coding DNA: TGTGCCAGCAGATTACAGGGGAGAAATGAGCAGTTCTTC.

This sequence joins TRBV11-3 and TRBJ2-1; tentative D call: TRBD1 (5 bases). Trimming took 1 base from V and 3 from J, leaving 16 bases between them. This CDR3 is built from 17 residues. CDR1 and CDR2 (germline): SGHNT, YENEEA. The CDR3 here is CASSLVSAGFGYNEQFF. CDR3 bases: TGTGCCAGCAGCTTAGTTTCGGCAGGGTTTGGCTACAATGAGCAGTTCTTC. Full variable domain (remainder filled in from reference TRBV11-3 and TRBJ2-1): EAGVVQSPRYKIIEKKQPVAFWCNPISGHNTLYWYLQNLGQGPELLIRYENEEAVDDSQLPKDRFSAERLKGVDSTLKIQPAELGDSAVYLCASSLVSAGFGYNEQFFGPGTRLTVL.

The chain is built from TRBV27 and TRBJ1-5; 7 bases are shared with TRBD1. V shed 3 bases and J 7 bases; nucleotides not matched to a gene: 6. From germline, CDR1 is MNHEY and CDR2 SMNVEV (reference sequence). The CDR3 length is 14 residues. CDR3: CASSFRQGGQPQHF. In DNA, the CDR3 is TGTGCCAGCAGTTTCCGACAGGGCGGACAGCCCCAGCATTTT.

The chain carries TRBV5-4 and TRBJ2-3; D may be TRBD1 (6 bases). The CDR3 loop spans 12 amino acids. V was pared by 9 bases and J by 4 bases, with 12 bases between. CDR1 is SGHNT, CDR2 YYREEE, per germline (reference sequence). The CDR3 nucleotides read TGTGCCACCAACAGGGAACCAGATACGCAGTATTTT. It codes for CATNREPDTQYF.

This sequence joins TRBV7-9 and TRBJ2-5; 8 bases align to TRBD1. CDR3 length equals 16 residues. V lost 4 bases, J lost 2 bases, and 9 bases stayed unmatched. Germline CDR1 is SEHNR and CDR2 is FQNEAQ (reference sequence). The CDR3 DNA reads TGTGCCAGCAGCTCTTCAGGGGGCGGCCTACAAGAGACCCAGTACTTC. It translates to CASSSSGGGLQETQYF.

The rearrangement uses TRBV6-5 and TRBJ2-2, with D perhaps TRBD2 (5 bases). This CDR3 contains 15 residues. V lost 6 bases and J lost 7, with 18 bases in between. CDR1 and CDR2 (germline): MNHEY, SVGAGI. The CDR3 DNA reads as TGTGCCAGCAGCATGGATCCCTGGGAGTACGGGGAGCTGTTTTTT. Its protein product is CASSMDPWEYGELFF.

The genes are TRBV6-2 or TRBV6-3 and TRBJ1-1; 11 bases are shared with TRBD1. Germline V lookup: CDR1 MNHEY, CDR2 SVGEGT. The length of the CDR3 is 15 residues. Trimming cost V 6 bases and J 5 bases; bases outside gene matches: 8. CDR3 residues: CASSRRTGGLTEAFF. Written as DNA, the CDR3 is TGTGCCAGCAGCCGTAGGACAGGGGGCCTAACTGAAGCTTTCTTT.

The V and J genes are TRBV4-3 and TRBJ1-1, with TRBD1 matching over 9 bases. J was trimmed by 0 bases and V by 1 base; bases with no gene match: 3. The germline V gene encodes CDR1 LGHNA and CDR2 YSLEER. This CDR3 has 16 residues. CDR3 in amino acids: CASSQGQGVMNTEAFF. Written as DNA, the CDR3 is TGCGCCAGCAGCCAAGGACAGGGGGTGATGAACACTGAAGCTTTCTTT.

This chain uses TRBV5-6 with TRBJ1-1; the D is unclear. Germline values: CDR1 SGHDT, CDR2 YYEEEE. Trimming cost V 1 base and J 0 bases, with 10 bases left between them. The CDR3 has 15 residues. In DNA form, the CDR3 reads TGTGCCAGCAGCTTGTTGAATAGAATGAACACTGAAGCTTTCTTT. Encoded protein: CASSLLNRMNTEAFF.